Each of the 13 T cell receptor beta chains below was sequenced from the same sample in a study of shared clonotypes between healthy human individuals (TCRdb year 2020). Receptor libraries were prepared by the immunoSEQ multiplex PCR assay. This is the immuneACCESS table as TCRdb keeps it, with only in-frame sequences that have V and J called. A part of the clones is gone; compared with another copy, unresolved V genes explain less than half, and the rest is unexplained. Recorded for this sample are about 600,000 clones; around 97% of them occurred a single time. The biggest ten clones account for around 0.057% of the sample. Material: naive CD4+ T cells sorted from blood. The cell subset or site label here, explained by the study, means: CD45RA+ positively selected. These TCRs come from a woman aged 30 to 39 in good health.

The chain links TRBV5-8 to TRBJ2-5; D gene unclear. The CDR3 runs 14 residues. In germline, CDR1 is SGHTS, CDR2 YDEGEE. Trimming shortened V by 1 base and J by 2 bases, and 9 bases separated the two germline ends. The CDR3 DNA is TGTGCCAGCAGCTTGTTTTACAGTCAAGAGACCCAGTACTTC. Translating gives CASSLFYSQETQYF.

The chain links TRBV19 to TRBJ1-5; no definite D call. The CDR3 is 15 amino acids. Germline values: CDR1 LNHDA, CDR2 SQIVND (reference sequence). V was pared by 7 bases and J by 0 bases, with 13 bases between. The chain's CDR3 is CASTRVKYSNQPQHF. The CDR3 nucleotides read TGTGCCAGTACCCGGGTTAAGTATAGCAATCAGCCCCAGCATTTT.

The rearrangement joins TRBV2 to TRBJ2-7, with 9 bases fitting TRBD2. The V and J ends lost 5 bases and 2 bases, in that order; junction bases with no gene match: 16. The CDR3 runs 18 residues. The germline gives CDR1 SNHLY, CDR2 FYNNEI. The CDR3 bases are TGTGCCAGCAGTTCGTCGACTAGCGGACTACCTAGAACCTACGAGCAGTACTTC. It encodes CASSSSTSGLPRTYEQYF.

The rearrangement joins TRBV2 to TRBJ2-7; 8 bases align to TRBD2. The germline CDR1 and CDR2 sequences are SNHLY and FYNNEI. The CDR3 contains 15 residues. V dropped 6 bases and J dropped 4; count of bases not matched to a gene: 11. The CDR3 reads CASRRGEVAGYEQYF. The CDR3, as DNA: TGTGCCAGCAGGAGGGGGGAGGTAGCGGGGTACGAGCAGTACTTC.

DNA of the CDR3: TGTGCCAGCACGCGCGACACAAATGAAAAACTGTTTTTT. Protein: CASTRDTNEKLFF. This chain links TRBV7-9 with TRBJ1-4; no definite D call. The CDR3 has 13 amino acids. Per germline, CDR1 SEHNR and CDR2 FQNEAQ (reference sequence). V lost 7 bases and J 5 bases, leaving 11 bases between the germline ends.

This clone was found once. The chain recombines TRBV2 with TRBJ1-2, with a tentative D call TRBD1 (6 bases). The CDR3 sequence is 14 residues long. Trimming took 5 bases from V and 4 from J, leaving 14 bases between them. CDR1 and CDR2 (germline): SNHLY, FYNNEI. The CDR3 sequence: CASSPTTGGYGYTF. For the CDR3, the DNA is TGTGCCAGCAGTCCGACGACAGGCGGCTATGGCTACACCTTC.

The CDR3: CASSIDGGRSRYEQYF. The CDR3, as DNA: TGTGCCAGTAGTATAGATGGTGGGAGGTCCCGCTACGAGCAGTACTTC. This chain joins TRBV19 and TRBJ2-7; a possible D gene is TRBD2 (6 bases). Germline V gene sequence: CDR1 LNHDA, CDR2 SQIVND (reference sequence). The CDR3 is 16 residues long. The V gene lost 0 bases and the J gene lost 3 bases, with 15 bases spanning the gap.

This chain uses TRBV27 with TRBJ1-1; 7 bases map to TRBD1. The junction had 13 bases not matched to a gene; V was cut back by 8 bases and J by 7 bases. Germline-derived CDR1 and CDR2 are MNHEY and SMNVEV (reference sequence). This CDR3 spans 14 amino acids. DNA of the CDR3: TGTGCCAGCGGTAGACAGGGAAGATCATATGAAGCTTTCTTT. Protein product: CASGRQGRSYEAFF.

This clone showed up just once. This chain uses TRBV11-1 with TRBJ2-3; 8 nucleotides agree with TRBD1. The CDR3 totals 14 residues. V gave up 7 bases and J gave up 4 bases; unmatched junction bases: 7. Germline-derived CDR1 and CDR2 are SGHAT and FQDESV (reference sequence). Here the CDR3 reads CASMTGEWADTQYF. The DNA of the CDR3 is TGTGCCAGCATGACAGGGGAGTGGGCAGATACGCAGTATTTT.

This clone showed up just once. This chain connects TRBV5-4 to TRBJ2-3; 8 bases agree with TRBD2. With V trimmed by 4 bases and J by 5 bases, 9 bases remained unmatched. This CDR3 spans 15 amino acids. Germline CDR1 reads SGHNT; CDR2 reads YYREEE (reference sequence). The CDR3 loop reads CASSDKREREDTQYF. CDR3 coding DNA: TGTGCCAGCAGCGATAAGCGGGAGCGGGAAGATACGCAGTATTTT.

The chain is built from TRBV4-1 and TRBJ2-7; D gene uncertain. V was cut by 2 bases and J by 7 bases, with 15 bases left in between. Per the germline V gene, CDR1 is MGHRA and CDR2 is YSYEKL. The CDR3 length is 14 residues. The CDR3 DNA reads as TGCGCCAGCAGCCAATCTATCCTTACCGGGGAGCAGTACTTC. This codes for CASSQSILTGEQYF.

This clone occurred once. V gene TRBV5-1 combines with J gene TRBJ2-7, with D unresolved. In germline, CDR1 is SGHRS, CDR2 YFSETQ. The V and J ends lost 4 bases and 5 bases respectively, with 16 bases between them. The CDR3 runs 14 residues. CDR3 sequence reads: CASSRHPNKNEQYF. The CDR3 nucleotides read TGCGCCAGCAGCCGACACCCGAATAAGAACGAGCAGTACTTC.

This clone was seen just once. This chain links TRBV10-3 with TRBJ1-5; TRBD1 matches at 8 bases. This CDR3 has 16 amino acids. Losses at the gene ends were 10 bases for V and 2 bases for J; bases not matched to a gene: 13. Germline lookup yields CDR1 ENHRY and CDR2 SYGVKD. The CDR3 protein is CATGPGQALGNQPQHF. The CDR3 bases are TGTGCCACCGGGCCGGGACAGGCTTTAGGCAATCAGCCCCAGCATTTT.